Below are 21 T cell receptor beta chains sequenced from a single sample in a study of blood T cells in healthy people across ages. Primers used in a second PCR of roughly 6 to 12 cycles were a sample-barcoded 5' primer and a J-beta primer mix. TCRdb used MiXCR to reprocess the 5' RACE reads, holding one entry per CDR3 protein. The sample carries 1,300,000 or so distinct CDR3 sequences, approximately 60% recorded once. Sequencing input: blood. The origin of the receptors is a man between 18 and 35 years old in good health.

The rearrangement joins TRBV6-1 to TRBJ2-1, with 12 bases matching TRBD2. Germline V gene data show CDR1 as MNHNS and CDR2 as SASEGT. J was trimmed by 9 bases and V by 11 bases; bases with no gene match: 14. This CDR3 is built from 15 residues. This CDR3 reads CAASPRLAGAREQFF. DNA of the CDR3: TGTGCCGCCAGCCCACGACTAGCGGGAGCGCGTGAGCAGTTCTTC.

The V call is TRBV7-9, the J call TRBJ2-7, with TRBD1 matching over 10 bases. From germline, CDR1 is SEHNR and CDR2 FQNEAQ (reference sequence). This CDR3 is 15 amino acids long. V lost 5 bases, J lost 2 bases, and 6 bases stayed unmatched. The CDR3 spells CASSRGTGVPYEQYF. CDR3 nucleotide sequence: TGTGCCAGCAGCAGAGGGACAGGGGTCCCCTACGAGCAGTACTTC.

The chain recombines TRBV5-1 with TRBJ1-2, with D perhaps TRBD1 (5 bases). V shed 1 base and J shed 7 bases, with 11 bases lying between them. The V gene's germline CDR1 is SGHRS and CDR2 YFSETQ. This CDR3 contains 13 residues. DNA of the CDR3: TGCGCCAGCAGCTTGCCCCCTAGGGGTGGCTACACCTTC. Translated: CASSLPPRGGYTF.

V and J are TRBV27 and TRBJ1-5; maybe TRBD1 (5 bases). This CDR3 has 14 residues. Germline-derived CDR1 and CDR2 are MNHEY and SMNVEV (reference sequence). Trimming took 0 bases from V and 7 from J, leaving 10 bases between them. DNA for the CDR3: TGTGCCAGCAGTTTATCAGGGGCAAGGCAGCCCCAGCATTTT. It codes for CASSLSGARQPQHF.

The chain employs TRBV6-1 and TRBJ2-4; 7 nucleotides align to TRBD1. The CDR3 runs to 16 residues. V was clipped by 0 bases and J by 2 bases; unmatched bases: 4. Germline lookup yields CDR1 MNHNS and CDR2 SASEGT. In nucleotides, the CDR3 is TGTGCCAGCAGTGAAGCGCTGGGACAGTCCAAAAACATTCAGTACTTC. Translating gives CASSEALGQSKNIQYF.

The CDR3 here is CSAVEPESIDGYTF. The DNA of the CDR3 is TGCAGTGCAGTGGAACCGGAGAGTATCGATGGCTACACCTTC. J is TRBJ1-2 and V is TRBV20-1; D gene unclear. This CDR3 comprises 14 residues. Between the trimmed V and J ends, which lost 6 bases and 6 bases, there was a span of 20 bases. The germline V gene has CDR1 DFQATT and CDR2 SNEGSKA (reference sequence).

V is TRBV10-3 and J is TRBJ2-1, with 10 positions matching TRBD1. Losses at the gene ends were 2 bases for V and 8 bases for J; bases not matched to a gene: 6. Per germline, CDR1 ENHRY and CDR2 SYGVKD. The CDR3 spans 15 residues. CDR3 residues: CAISEPGQGGHEQFF. The DNA of the CDR3 is TGTGCCATCAGTGAGCCTGGACAGGGGGGGCATGAGCAGTTCTTC.

The rearrangement links TRBV20-1 to TRBJ2-1, with D perhaps TRBD2 (6 bases). Germline loops: CDR1 DFQATT, CDR2 SNEGSKA (reference sequence). V gave up 8 bases and J gave up 2 bases, with 13 bases separating them. There are 13 residues in the CDR3. The DNA of the CDR3 is TGCAGTTCGTTAGCGGTAACCTACAATGAGCAGTTCTTC. Protein product: CSSLAVTYNEQFF.

The chain is built from TRBV6-2 or TRBV6-3 and TRBJ1-2, with D perhaps TRBD1 (5 bases). CDR1 and CDR2 (germline): MNHEY, SVGEGT. V was trimmed by 4 bases and J by 8 bases, leaving 11 bases between them. The CDR3 consists of 12 residues. The CDR3 sequence: CASSSDSLGYTF. CDR3 bases: TGTGCCAGCAGTTCCGACAGTTTGGGCTACACCTTC.

This clonotype was counted only a few times. The V call is TRBV29-1, the J call TRBJ1-1; D is ambiguous. Germline CDR1 and CDR2: SQVTM and ANQGSEA. The CDR3 has 11 residues. Trimming shortened V by 5 bases and J by 1 base, and 5 bases separated the two germline ends. Here the CDR3 reads CSVRGNTEAFF. Here the CDR3 DNA reads TGCAGCGTTCGGGGGAACACTGAAGCTTTCTTT.

The chain carries TRBV28 and TRBJ2-3, with D unclear. CDR1 MDHEN and CDR2 SYDVKM come from the germline V gene. V gave up 8 bases and J gave up 5 bases, with 8 bases separating them. CDR3 length: 11 amino acids. CDR3 protein: CASALKDTQYF. The CDR3 nucleotides read TGTGCCAGCGCCCTTAAAGATACGCAGTATTTT.

The chain combines TRBV7-2 with TRBJ2-1, with 9 bases fitting TRBD1. V was clipped by 6 bases and J by 0 bases; unmatched bases: 0. The CDR3 totals 14 residues. Per the germline V gene, CDR1 is SGHTA and CDR2 is FQGNSA. This CDR3 reads CASRDRGSYNEQFF. The CDR3 DNA reads as TGTGCCAGCAGGGACAGGGGCTCCTACAATGAGCAGTTCTTC.

The CDR3 protein is CSASTGLADYNEQFF. The CDR3 coding sequence is TGCAGTGCTAGCACGGGACTAGCGGACTACAATGAGCAGTTCTTC. The chain is built from TRBV20-1 and TRBJ2-1; TRBD2 agrees at 11 bases. Germline trimming cut 3 bases from V and 3 bases from J; bases unmatched to any gene: 4. The CDR3 is 15 amino acids. The germline V gene encodes CDR1 DFQATT and CDR2 SNEGSKA (reference sequence).

J is TRBJ1-6 and V is TRBV7-4; no firm D call. Germline V gives CDR1 SGHVT, CDR2 SQSDAQ. This CDR3 comprises 19 residues. Trimming stripped 3 bases from V and 0 bases from J, with 18 bases between. The CDR3 DNA reads as TGTGCCAGCAGCTTCCAATCCAGAGACGCGAGCTCCTATAATTCACCCCTCCACTTT. Amino acids: CASSFQSRDASSYNSPLHF.

The chain carries TRBV5-5 and TRBJ2-3; 10 bases match TRBD1. The V gene's germline CDR1 is SGHKS and CDR2 YYEKEE (reference sequence). V was pared by 5 bases and J by 5 bases, with 5 bases of the junction left unmatched. This CDR3 is 14 amino acids long. The CDR3 here is CASSPTGGIDTQYF. CDR3 coding DNA: TGTGCCAGCAGTCCGACAGGGGGCATAGATACGCAGTATTTT. Based on the CDR3 plus reference TRBV5-5 and TRBJ2-3, the full variable domain is DAGVTQSPTHLIKTRGQQVTLRCSPISGHKSVSWYQQVLGQGPQFIFQYYEKEERGRGNFPDRFSARQFPNYSSELNVNALLLGDSALYLCASSPTGGIDTQYFGPGTRLTVL.

This rearrangement joins TRBV4-3 to TRBJ2-3; 7 nucleotides match TRBD2. The junction had 10 bases not matched to a gene; V was cut back by 0 bases and J by 7 bases. CDR3 length: 16 amino acids. CDR1 and CDR2 (germline): LGHNA, YSLEER. The CDR3 region is CASSQDLGRGMNTQYF. The CDR3 DNA reads as TGCGCCAGCAGCCAAGATCTCGGGCGGGGGATGAATACGCAGTATTTT.

The chain couples TRBV27 to TRBJ2-7; 7 nucleotides match TRBD1. Trimming cost V 6 bases and J 4 bases; bases outside gene matches: 9. The V gene's germline CDR1 is MNHEY and CDR2 SMNVEV (reference sequence). CDR3 length: 14 residues. The chain's CDR3 is CASSPTGPGYEQYF. In DNA form, the CDR3 reads TGTGCCAGCAGCCCGACAGGGCCGGGGTACGAGCAGTACTTC.

V is TRBV3-1 and J is TRBJ1-4; no reliable D call. V lost 5 bases, J lost 3 bases, and 13 bases lay in between. The germline V gene encodes CDR1 LGHDT and CDR2 YNNKEL (reference sequence). The CDR3 is 15 amino acids. The CDR3 loop reads CASSSIQFPNEKLFF. For the CDR3, the DNA is TGTGCCAGCAGCTCCATACAGTTTCCTAATGAAAAACTGTTTTTT.

This rearrangement joins TRBV28 to TRBJ2-7, with D possibly being TRBD1 (6 bases). V was cut by 5 bases and J by 2 bases, with 19 bases left in between. CDR3 length: 16 residues. Germline CDR1 MDHEN, CDR2 SYDVKM. The CDR3 DNA follows: TGTGCCAGCAGTCTTTACATCACAGGGAGAGCCTACGAGCAGTACTTC. Protein sequence: CASSLYITGRAYEQYF.

The chain recombines TRBV9 with TRBJ2-2; D might be TRBD1 (5 bases). This CDR3 has 14 residues. The germline gives CDR1 SGDLS, CDR2 YYNGEE. Trimming took 3 bases from V and 2 from J, leaving 8 bases between them. CDR3 sequence: CASSEQVNTGELFF. Written as DNA, the CDR3 is TGTGCCAGCAGCGAACAGGTTAACACCGGGGAGCTGTTTTTT. Using reference TRBV9 and TRBJ2-2 for the parts outside the CDR3, the full variable domain is DSGVTQTPKHLITATGQRVTLRCSPRSGDLSVYWYQQSLDQGLQFLIQYYNGEERAKGNILERFSAQQFPDLHSELNLSSLELGDSALYFCASSEQVNTGELFFGEGSRLTVL.

V usage is TRBV7-9 and J usage is TRBJ1-1; TRBD1 might be the D (5 bases). CDR3 length equals 14 residues. The V and J ends lost 4 bases and 4 bases respectively, with 13 bases between them. Germline values: CDR1 SEHNR, CDR2 FQNEAQ (reference sequence). CDR3: CASSSRQRATEAFF. The CDR3 DNA is TGTGCCAGCAGCTCTCGACAGAGAGCCACTGAAGCTTTCTTT.